Listed here are 29 T cell receptor beta chains from one sample, sequenced in a study of T cell responses to AZD1222 COVID-19 vaccine. Assay: immunoSEQ multiplex PCR; the TCRdb copy retains only in-frame clones and omits some. The sample comprises about 180,000 clones, roughly 88% of which are singletons, and 11% rests with the top ten. The sequencing here drew on peripheral blood, taken 28 days after the second AZD1222 dose. These receptors were collected from an adult who received the AZD1222 COVID-19 vaccine.

In its sample, this clone was seen once. The chain employs TRBV27 and TRBJ2-2; D is unresolved. The V end lost 8 bases, the J end lost 4 bases, and 2 bases lay between the germline ends. This CDR3 contains 10 residues. Germline lookup yields CDR1 MNHEY and CDR2 SMNVEV (reference sequence). The CDR3 loop is CASGTGELFF. CDR3 DNA sequence: TGTGCCAGCGGCACCGGGGAGCTGTTTTTT.

The chain employs TRBV6-5 and TRBJ2-2, with 12 bases lining up with TRBD2. The CDR3 covers 15 residues. The junction had 3 bases not matched to a gene; V was cut back by 6 bases and J by 4 bases. Germline loops: CDR1 MNHEY, CDR2 SVGAGI. CDR3 loop: CASSRTSGATGELFF. CDR3 bases: TGTGCCAGCAGCCGGACTAGCGGGGCCACCGGGGAGCTGTTTTTT.

This rearrangement joins TRBV29-1 to TRBJ1-2; 9 nucleotides align to TRBD1. This CDR3 spans 13 amino acids. Germline values: CDR1 SQVTM, CDR2 ANQGSEA. J was trimmed by 5 bases and V by 7 bases; bases with no gene match: 8. CDR3 protein: CSARTGVEYGYTF. CDR3 DNA: TGCAGCGCTCGGACAGGGGTGGAATATGGCTACACCTTC. Full variable domain (missing parts from reference TRBV29-1 and TRBJ1-2): SAVISQKPSRDICQRGTSLTIQCQVDSQVTMMFWYRQQPGQSLTLIATANQGSEATYESGFVIDKFPISRPNLTFSTLTVSNMSPEDSSIYLCSARTGVEYGYTFGSGTRLTVV.

This clone was seen only a few times. V and J are TRBV29-1 and TRBJ1-2; no clear D. Trimming removed 2 bases from V and 3 bases from J, with 7 bases in between. The V gene's germline CDR1 is SQVTM and CDR2 ANQGSEA. The CDR3 extends over 12 amino acids. The CDR3 nucleotides are TGCAGCGTTGAATGGGCAGACTATGGCTACACCTTC. This gives the protein CSVEWADYGYTF.

The chain combines TRBV5-1 with TRBJ1-2; no clear D. With 0 bases removed from V and 2 bases from J, the gap between germline ends came to 8 bases. CDR1 and CDR2 from the germline V gene are SGHRS and YFSETQ. CDR3 length equals 14 residues. This CDR3 is CASSLEQTNYGYTF. The CDR3, as DNA: TGCGCCAGCAGCTTGGAACAGACCAACTATGGCTACACCTTC.

The chain has TRBV11-2 and TRBJ2-5; 9 positions match TRBD1. The germline V gene encodes CDR1 SGHAT and CDR2 FQNNGV. V dropped 5 bases and J dropped 1; count of bases not matched to a gene: 5. This CDR3 has 15 residues. The CDR3 here is CASSEDRGFQETQYF. CDR3 nucleotides: TGTGCCAGCAGCGAGGACAGGGGATTCCAAGAGACCCAGTACTTC.

The chain is built from TRBV14 and TRBJ1-1, with TRBD1 as a possible D gene (5 bases). V dropped 0 bases and J dropped 2 bases, with 13 bases sitting between them. CDR3 size: 16 residues. Germline V gene lookup returns CDR1 SGHDN and CDR2 FVKESK. The CDR3 DNA follows: TGTGCCAGCAGCCAAGAAAGAGGGGATCGAAACACTGAAGCTTTCTTT. This translates into CASSQERGDRNTEAFF.

The chain is built from TRBV21-1 and TRBJ1-2. TRBV21-1 is a pseudogene locus. The CDR3 has 17 amino acids. CDR3 sequence reads: CASSKAQCLDPYYGYTF. The CDR3 coding sequence is TGTGCCAGCAGCAAAGCGCAATGTCTCGACCCGTACTATGGCTACACCTTC.

The gene calls are TRBV30 and TRBJ1-2; 7 nucleotides line up with TRBD1. Germline assignment: CDR1 GTSNPN and CDR2 SVGIG (reference sequence). The CDR3 spans 13 residues. Trimming took 3 bases from V and 6 from J; bases not matched to a gene: 7. DNA of the CDR3: TGTGCCTGGAGGACAGGGCCTGGGAATGGCTACACCTTC. Encoded protein: CAWRTGPGNGYTF.

This chain joins TRBV14 and TRBJ2-3; 9 nucleotides line up with TRBD2. The germline V gene has CDR1 SGHDN and CDR2 FVKESK. The junction had 4 bases not matched to a gene; V was cut back by 5 bases and J by 4 bases. The CDR3 is 14 residues long. The CDR3 reads CASSEAGGPDTQYF. CDR3 bases: TGTGCCAGCAGCGAAGCGGGGGGACCAGATACGCAGTATTTT. The full variable domain, rest sourced from reference TRBV14 and TRBJ2-3, is EAGVTQFPSHSVIEKGQTVTLRCDPISGHDNLYWYRRVMGKEIKFLLHFVKESKQDESGMPNNRFLAERTGGTYSTLKVQPAELEDSGVYFCASSEAGGPDTQYFGPGTRLTVL.

This clone was seen a single time. The J gene is TRBJ2-1, the V gene TRBV5-1, with 8 positions matching TRBD2. Germline V gene lookup returns CDR1 SGHRS and CDR2 YFSETQ. V gave up 4 bases and J gave up 6 bases; unmatched junction bases: 9. This CDR3 is built from 15 residues. The CDR3 bases are TGCGCCAGCAGCCCCGGGGGGGTTGGTGGCAATGAGCAGTTCTTC. This codes for CASSPGGVGGNEQFF.

The gene calls are TRBV5-6 and TRBJ2-7; D ambiguous. Trimming pared 4 bases from V and 4 bases from J, leaving 15 bases between. This CDR3 comprises 14 residues. From germline, CDR1 is SGHDT and CDR2 YYEEEE. Here the CDR3 reads CASSPSDGSYEQYF. The DNA for the CDR3 is TGTGCCAGCAGCCCCTCGGACGGATCTTACGAGCAGTACTTC.

This chain uses TRBV30 with TRBJ2-2; tentative D call: TRBD2 (5 bases). The CDR3 covers 14 residues. Germline CDR1 GTSNPN, CDR2 SVGIG (reference sequence). V was clipped by 1 base and J by 3 bases, with 9 bases between them. CDR3 sequence reads: CAWSGWGDTGELFF. The CDR3 bases are TGTGCCTGGAGTGGGTGGGGAGACACCGGGGAGCTGTTTTTT.

The chain has TRBV5-1 and TRBJ1-1, with 7 positions matching TRBD1. The CDR3 consists of 15 residues. The V gene end was trimmed by 4 bases and the J gene end by 4 bases; junction bases not matched to a gene: 10. Germline values: CDR1 SGHRS, CDR2 YFSETQ. The CDR3 spells CASSLQRQGGTEAFF. The DNA for the CDR3 is TGCGCCAGCAGCCTACAGCGGCAGGGGGGCACTGAAGCTTTCTTT.

The chain combines TRBV30 with TRBJ1-1; 9 bases match TRBD1. The germline V gene has CDR1 GTSNPN and CDR2 SVGIG (reference sequence). The CDR3 consists of 13 residues. Germline trimming cut 5 bases from V and 0 bases from J; bases unmatched to any gene: 1. In nucleotides, the CDR3 is TGTGCCTGGGACAGGGGGATGAACACTGAAGCTTTCTTT. Translating gives CAWDRGMNTEAFF.

The chain couples TRBV12-3 or TRBV12-4 to TRBJ1-1; possibly TRBD1 for D (6 bases). The CDR3 contains 13 residues. V was cut by 3 bases and J by 8 bases, with 13 bases left in between. The CDR3 bases are TGTGCCAGCAGTTTGGACAGATACATCGAAGCTTTCTTT. It yields the protein CASSLDRYIEAFF.

The V call is TRBV18, the J call TRBJ1-2; possibly TRBD1 for D (6 bases). With 6 bases removed from V and 5 bases from J, the gap between germline ends came to 16 bases. The CDR3 loop spans 14 amino acids. Germline loops: CDR1 KGHSH, CDR2 LQKENI. CDR3 protein: CASSPPGAEYGYTF. DNA for the CDR3: TGTGCCAGCTCCCCCCCAGGGGCCGAGTATGGCTACACCTTC.

The chain uses TRBV9 and TRBJ1-1; D is undetermined. The CDR3 extends over 14 amino acids. CDR1 and CDR2 from the germline V gene are SGDLS and YYNGEE. With 0 bases removed from V and 6 bases from J, the gap between germline ends came to 12 bases. The CDR3 region has the DNA TGTGCCAGCAGCGTAGTTGTGGGCTCGGCTGAAGCTTTCTTT. This sequence encodes CASSVVVGSAEAFF.

The rearrangement links TRBV19 to TRBJ2-2, with a weak D call TRBD1 (6 bases). The CDR3 runs 17 residues. Germline V gives CDR1 LNHDA, CDR2 SQIVND (reference sequence). The ends were cut back, 5 bases at V and 4 bases at J, with 20 bases in the middle. CDR3 nucleotide sequence: TGTGCCAGTAGTCCTAACTCGGCAGGGGTGGTCACCGGGGAGCTGTTTTTT. It yields the protein CASSPNSAGVVTGELFF.

This clone was found once. The chain carries TRBV5-1 and TRBJ2-2; 7 bases align to TRBD1. There are 14 residues in the CDR3. J lost 5 bases, V lost 4 bases, and 5 bases had no gene match. Germline V gene data show CDR1 as SGHRS and CDR2 as YFSETQ. The CDR3: CASSVNRGTGELFF. As DNA, the CDR3 is TGCGCCAGCAGCGTTAACAGGGGAACCGGGGAGCTGTTTTTT. Based on the CDR3 plus reference TRBV5-1 and TRBJ2-2, the full variable domain is KAGVTQTPRYLIKTRGQQVTLSCSPISGHRSVSWYQQTPGQGLQFLFEYFSETQRNKGNFPGRFSGRQFSNSRSEMNVSTLELGDSALYLCASSVNRGTGELFFGEGSRLTVL.

In DNA, the CDR3 is TGTGCCAGCAAGGGACTAGCGGGGGCAGATACGCAGTATTTT. It encodes CASKGLAGADTQYF. J is TRBJ2-3 and V is TRBV2; 14 bases fit TRBD2. With V trimmed by 7 bases and J by 4 bases, 1 base remained unmatched. From germline, CDR1 is SNHLY and CDR2 FYNNEI. The CDR3 runs to 14 residues.

V gene TRBV15 combines with J gene TRBJ2-7; 7 nucleotides line up with TRBD1. The germline V gene encodes CDR1 LNHNV and CDR2 YYDKDF (reference sequence). V was clipped by 0 bases and J by 0 bases; unmatched bases: 5. CDR3 length: 16 residues. The CDR3 loop reads CATSRDLGQSSYEQYF. The CDR3 DNA reads as TGTGCCACCAGCAGAGATCTGGGACAGAGCTCCTACGAGCAGTACTTC.

In this sample, this clone turned up once. The chain joins TRBV10-3 to TRBJ1-2, with TRBD1 matching over 7 bases. The germline gives CDR1 ENHRY, CDR2 SYGVKD. The CDR3 has 13 residues. V lost 1 base, J lost 7 bases, and 3 bases stayed unmatched. In DNA, the CDR3 is TGTGCCATCAGTGAGTTGCAGGGGGGTGGCTACACCTTC. Translating gives CAISELQGGGYTF.

In nucleotides, the CDR3 is TGTGCCAGCAGACAGGGGGGTAGCAATCAGCCCCAGCATTTT. It encodes CASRQGGSNQPQHF. The rearrangement joins TRBV28 to TRBJ1-5, with 8 bases that match TRBD1. V shed 6 bases, J shed 0 bases, and the junction held 1 base outside the gene matches. This CDR3 region has 14 residues. CDR1 and CDR2 from the germline V gene are MDHEN and SYDVKM. Drawing the rest from reference TRBV28 and TRBJ1-5, the complete variable domain is DVKVTQSSRYLVKRTGEKVFLECVQDMDHENMFWYRQDPGLGLRLIYFSYDVKMKEKGDIPEGYSVSREKKERFSLILESASTNQTSMYLCASRQGGSNQPQHFGDGTRLSIL.

This clone appeared a few times. Other nucleotide sequences in the sample specify the same CDR3. The chain has TRBV7-8 and TRBJ1-5; D is unclear. Trimming removed 1 base from V and 0 bases from J, with 4 bases in between. Germline V gives CDR1 SGHVS, CDR2 FQNEAQ. This CDR3 comprises 14 residues. The CDR3 loop reads CASSLESSNQPQHF. The CDR3, as DNA: TGTGCCAGCAGCTTAGAGAGTAGCAATCAGCCCCAGCATTTT.

The chain has TRBV7-9 and TRBJ1-5; D not resolved. V was shortened by 1 base and J by 4 bases, with 11 bases between the two germline ends. Germline-derived CDR1 and CDR2 are SEHNR and FQNEAQ (reference sequence). There are 15 residues in the CDR3. The CDR3, as DNA: TGTGCCAGCAGCTTAGGGTCTCACGGGAATCAGCCCCAGCATTTT. Its translation: CASSLGSHGNQPQHF.

The chain is built from TRBV4-3 and TRBJ2-3; no definite D call. The CDR3 loop spans 15 amino acids. CDR1 is LGHNA, CDR2 YSLEER, per germline. Trimming left V 0 bases short and J 1 base short, with 8 bases between. The CDR3 nucleotides are TGCGCCAGCAGCCAAGATCTGCTAGGCACAGATACGCAGTATTTT. Protein: CASSQDLLGTDTQYF.

The V and J genes are TRBV6-6 and TRBJ1-3; 8 bases map to TRBD1. The germline V gene has CDR1 MNHNY and CDR2 SVGAGI (reference sequence). After removal of 6 bases from V and 2 bases from J, the junction contained 9 bases not matched to a gene. The CDR3 has 16 amino acids. The CDR3 DNA is TGTGCCAGCAGCAGGAGACAGGGGCCGGCTGGAAACACCATATATTTT. Residues: CASSRRQGPAGNTIYF.

The rearrangement joins TRBV11-3 to TRBJ1-1, with TRBD1 as a possible D gene (5 bases). The ends were cut back, 5 bases at V and 1 base at J, with 11 bases in the middle. Germline CDR1 reads SGHNT; CDR2 reads YENEEA. The CDR3 has 14 residues. The CDR3 sequence: CASSPDGGNTEAFF. CDR3 coding DNA: TGTGCCAGCAGCCCGGATGGGGGGAACACTGAAGCTTTCTTT.